This section outlines one T cell receptor beta chain sequence together with its context. Its antigen is not identified. The junction departs from the called germline gene at one end, perhaps through a read error. Alongside a J-beta primer mix, a sample-barcoded 5' primer served in a second PCR lasting roughly 7 to 12 cycles. Each CDR3 protein gets one entry after TCRdb re-called the 5' RACE reads with MiXCR. The sample has 1,500,000 or so distinct CDR3 sequences; around 55% are singletons. These data come from a study of blood T cells in healthy people across ages. Study details: Template-switching capture recovered about one barcoded beta molecule per two T cells.

Notes on the study in general: Among T cells, TCR beta diversity per million cells dropped roughly linearly as age rose. PBMCs went unsorted, and a conclusive naive versus antigen-experienced comparison was therefore prevented.

Germline V gene lookup returns CDR1 DFQATT and CDR2 SNEGSKA (reference sequence). CDR3 length: 11 residues. Isolation per sample recovered at least 7 million PBMCs. The receptor was derived from a man aged 18 to 35 in good health. The J gene is TRBJ2-5, the V gene TRBV20-1; D may match TRBD1 or TRBD2 (5 bases each). The source material was blood. The CDR3 loop reads CNASREETQYF. Written as DNA, the CDR3 is TGCAATGCTAGCAGGGAAGAGACCCAGTACTTC.